Reported below is one TCR beta chain. What it binds is not known. The sample is drawn from a study of cytomegalovirus exposure and HLA in healthy donors. PCR amplification relied on 60 Vbeta primers (plus 13 Jbeta primers). Sequencing used immunoSEQ multiplex PCR; TCRdb keeps in-frame clones, though not all of them. The table lists under 200,000 clones, about 88% of them singletons, with nearly 2% in the top ten. Whereas donors were nominally healthy upon sampling, unrecorded immune exposures were probable. Overall study results and limits: Owing to their indistinguishability, certain V segments, notably TRBV6-2 and TRBV6-3, were excluded.

The CDR3 loop spans 15 amino acids. Trimming took 0 bases from V and 2 from J, leaving 8 bases between them. Germline V lookup: CDR1 LGHNA, CDR2 YNFKEQ. Sequencing was done on a sample of PBMCs. The sequence was collected from a young woman in good health and CMV-seronegative. The chain has TRBV4-2 and TRBJ2-1; D not resolved. In DNA, the CDR3 is TGTGCCAGCAGCCAAGACGCGGTTACCTACAATGAGCAGTTCTTC. It yields the protein CASSQDAVTYNEQFF.